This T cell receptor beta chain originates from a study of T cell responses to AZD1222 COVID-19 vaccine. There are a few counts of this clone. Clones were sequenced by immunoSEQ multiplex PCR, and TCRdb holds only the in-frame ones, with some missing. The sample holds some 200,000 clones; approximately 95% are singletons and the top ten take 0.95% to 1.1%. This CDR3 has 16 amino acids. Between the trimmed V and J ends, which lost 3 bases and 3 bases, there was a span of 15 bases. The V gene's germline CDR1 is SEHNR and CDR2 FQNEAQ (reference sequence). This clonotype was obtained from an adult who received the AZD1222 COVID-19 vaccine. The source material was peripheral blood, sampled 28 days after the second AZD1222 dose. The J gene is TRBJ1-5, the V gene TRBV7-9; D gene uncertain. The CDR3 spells CASSFGQNLINQPQHF. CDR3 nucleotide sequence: TGTGCCAGCAGCTTCGGTCAGAACCTGATCAATCAGCCCCAGCATTTT.